This T cell receptor (beta chain) comes out of a study of T cell responses to AZD1222 COVID-19 vaccine. Germline CDR1 is LGHNA and CDR2 is YNFKEQ. The V and J ends lost 4 bases and 6 bases, in that order; junction bases with no gene match: 8. The CDR3 has 14 amino acids. Method: immunoSEQ multiplex PCR; TCRdb's copy keeps in-frame clones and lacks some. In the table there are 80,000 to 100,000 clones, 85% to 95% of which are singletons. J is TRBJ1-2 and V is TRBV4-2; 7 nucleotides align to TRBD1. The specimen comprised peripheral blood, sampled 28 days after the second AZD1222 dose. The sequence derives from an adult who received the AZD1222 COVID-19 vaccine. CDR3 loop: CASSRQDRNHGYTF. The CDR3 DNA follows: TGTGCCAGCAGCCGCCAGGACAGGAACCATGGCTACACCTTC.